Listed below are T cell receptor beta chains from one sample, sequenced in a study of shared clonotypes between healthy human individuals. TCRdb's copy holds only in-frame clones and misses some; the assay was immunoSEQ multiplex PCR. The data contain a few million clones, approximately 94% of them seen just once; the ten biggest clones take up about 0.13%. Input material: naive CD4+ T cells sorted from blood. The receptors originated from a man aged 18 to 29 in good health. CDR3s include the opening cysteine and the closing phenylalanine or tryptophan. A D gene is named only where the DNA matches it firmly. Not every row has a clone size; where given, it reads once, few, many or a size class.

cdr3_aa,cdr3_nt,v_call,j_call,d_call,clone_size
CASSLGIRTGGVGDTQYF,TGTGCCAGCAGCTTAGGCATCCGGACAGGGGGTGTAGGAGATACGCAGTATTTT,TRBV7-6,TRBJ2-3,TRBD1,.
CASSRGYQETQYF,TGTGCCAGCAGCCGGGGGTACCAAGAGACCCAGTACTTC,TRBV5-4,TRBJ2-5,.,.
CTSSQDGTDVRRVSGNTIYF,TGCACCAGCAGCCAAGATGGTACGGATGTACGGAGAGTCTCTGGAAACACCATATATTTT,TRBV1,TRBJ1-3,.,once
CASTSRGAVQETQYF,TGTGCCAGCACCTCAAGGGGGGCCGTCCAAGAGACCCAGTACTTC,TRBV28,TRBJ2-5,.,once
CASSPRGLYNSPLHF,TGTGCCAGCAGCCCCAGGGGCCTCTATAATTCACCCCTCCACTTT,TRBV27,TRBJ1-6,.,.
CASSELAGARKETQYF,TGTGCCAGCAGTGAGTTAGCGGGGGCTCGTAAAGAGACCCAGTACTTC,TRBV2,TRBJ2-5,TRBD2,.
CASSPPALGGEKLFF,TGTGCCAGCTCACCACCGGCCTTAGGGGGGGAAAAACTGTTTTTT,TRBV18,TRBJ1-4,.,.
CASSRTSGGTGELFF,TGTGCCAGCAGCCGGACTAGCGGGGGCACCGGGGAGCTGTTTTTT,TRBV7-3,TRBJ2-2,TRBD2,.
CASSPLSTNEKLFF,TGCGCCAGCAGCCCTCTTTCAACTAATGAAAAACTGTTTTTT,TRBV5-1,TRBJ1-4,.,.
CASSYPKVRYNEQFF,TGTGCCAGCAGTTACCCGAAGGTTCGTTACAATGAGCAGTTCTTC,TRBV6-5,TRBJ2-1,.,.
CASSFYLAQGLRETQYF,TGTGCCAGCAGCTTTTATTTGGCGCAGGGGCTAAGGGAGACCCAGTACTTC,TRBV5-4,TRBJ2-5,.,.
CASSPIQGPKNTEAFF,TGTGCCAGCAGCCCTATCCAGGGACCTAAAAACACTGAAGCTTTCTTT,TRBV5-4,TRBJ1-1,.,.
CASSLETGDSSKRF,TGTGCCAGCAGCTTAGAGACAGGGGATTCTTCGAAACGGTTC,TRBV7-2,TRBJ2-7,TRBD1,.
CASSREEHREQYF,TGCGCCAGCAGCCGAGAAGAGCATAGGGAGCAGTACTTC,TRBV4-1,TRBJ2-7,.,.
CSVALWELSGNTIYF,TGCAGCGTCGCGCTTTGGGAGCTGTCTGGAAACACCATATATTTT,TRBV29-1,TRBJ1-3,.,.